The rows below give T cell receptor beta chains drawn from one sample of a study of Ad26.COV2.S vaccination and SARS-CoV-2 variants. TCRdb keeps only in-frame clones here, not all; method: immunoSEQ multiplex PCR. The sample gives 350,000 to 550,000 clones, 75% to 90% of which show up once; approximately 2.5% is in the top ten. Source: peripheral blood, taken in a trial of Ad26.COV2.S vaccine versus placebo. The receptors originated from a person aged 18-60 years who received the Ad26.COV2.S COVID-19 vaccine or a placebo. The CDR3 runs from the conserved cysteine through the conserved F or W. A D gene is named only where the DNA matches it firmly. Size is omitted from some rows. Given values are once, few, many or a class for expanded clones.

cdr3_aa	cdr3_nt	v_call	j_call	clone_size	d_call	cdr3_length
CASSRGRSNEQFF	TGTGCCAGCAGCCGCGGGAGGTCTAATGAGCAGTTCTTC	TRBV7-2	TRBJ2-1	-	TRBD2	13
CASSRRGVANEKLFF	TGTGCCAGCAGCCGGAGGGGTGTAGCTAATGAAAAACTGTTTTTT	TRBV3-1/TRBV3-2	TRBJ1-4	-	-	15
CASSWAQGHNEQFF	TGTGCCAGCAGTTGGGCGCAGGGCCACAATGAGCAGTTCTTC	TRBV27	TRBJ2-1	-	-	14
CASSLLGPNQPQHF	TGTGCCAGCAGCTTATTAGGGCCAAATCAGCCCCAGCATTTT	TRBV7-2	TRBJ1-5	-	-	14
CASSLGPTGGYTF	TGCGCCAGCAGCCTTGGACCGACTGGAGGCTACACCTTC	TRBV5-1	TRBJ1-2	-	-	13
CASSLRGAGGTEAFF	TGTGCCAGCAGCTTAAGGGGCGCCGGTGGCACTGAAGCTTTCTTT	TRBV5-4	TRBJ1-1	-	-	15
CASSPLLAGTGELFF	TGTGCCAGCTCACCATTACTAGCAGGGACCGGGGAGCTGTTTTTT	TRBV18	TRBJ2-2	-	-	15
CASSLYESTEAFF	TGTGCCAGCAGCTTATACGAAAGCACTGAAGCTTTCTTT	TRBV7-9	TRBJ1-1	-	-	13
CASSLEGQTRRGEQYF	TGTGCCAGCAGCTTGGAGGGCCAGACCCGCCGGGGCGAGCAGTACTTC	TRBV7-9	TRBJ2-7	-	-	16
CASSLEGRLNTEAFF	TGTGCCAGCAGCTTAGAGGGCAGGCTGAACACTGAAGCTTTCTTT	TRBV7-9	TRBJ1-1	-	-	15
CASSFPLSGAETQYF	TGTGCCAGCAGCTTCCCTCTGTCCGGCGCGGAGACCCAGTACTTC	TRBV7-2	TRBJ2-5	once	-	15
CASCRGGQVNYGYTF	TGTGCCAGCTGTAGAGGGGGACAGGTTAATTATGGCTACACCTTC	TRBV28	TRBJ1-2	-	TRBD1	15
CASRTSYGYTF	TGTGCCAGCAGGACTTCTTATGGCTACACCTTC	TRBV28	TRBJ1-2	-	-	11
CAISNPGTGGDGYTF	TGTGCCATCAGCAACCCCGGGACAGGGGGGGACGGCTACACCTTC	TRBV10-3	TRBJ1-2	-	TRBD1	15
CASTPSVHYGYTF	TGTGCCAGCACCCCCTCGGTCCACTATGGCTACACCTTC	TRBV7-9	TRBJ1-2	-	-	13
CASSQDPRVDYGYTF	TGCGCCAGCAGCCAAGATCCCAGGGTGGACTATGGCTACACCTTC	TRBV4-3	TRBJ1-2	-	-	15
CASSQDLRRGNTIYF	TGCGCCAGCAGCCAAGATTTAAGGAGAGGAAACACCATATATTTT	TRBV4-3	TRBJ1-3	-	-	15
CASSPSLLQPQHF	TGTGCCAGCAGCCCATCTCTACTACAGCCCCAGCATTTT	TRBV11-2	TRBJ1-5	-	-	13
CASSSFNEQYF	TGTGCCAGCAGCTCGTTTAACGAGCAGTACTTC	TRBV7-2	TRBJ2-7	-	-	11
CASSFGGSNQPQHF	TGCGCCAGCAGCTTTGGGGGTAGCAATCAGCCCCAGCATTTT	TRBV5-1	TRBJ1-5	-	-	14
CASSFTGGMNTEAFF	TGTGCCAGCAGTTTCACAGGGGGCATGAACACTGAAGCTTTCTTT	TRBV6-2/TRBV6-3	TRBJ1-1	-	TRBD1	15
CASSQDIGGNYGYTF	TGCGCCAGCAGCCAAGATATAGGCGGAAACTATGGCTACACCTTC	TRBV4-3	TRBJ1-2	-	-	15
CASSLQGAVQPQHF	TGTGCCAGCAGTTTGCAGGGGGCCGTTCAGCCCCAGCATTTT	TRBV27	TRBJ1-5	-	TRBD1	14
CASSDSRDREWEIVLNTEAFF	TGTGCCAGCAGTGACTCAAGGGACAGGGAATGGGAAATTGTGCTGAACACTGAAGCTTTCTTT	TRBV6-4	TRBJ1-1	once	TRBD1	21
CASSWGSAGGASYNEQFF	TGTGCCAGCAGCTGGGGGTCGGCAGGGGGCGCATCCTACAATGAGCAGTTCTTC	TRBV5-5	TRBJ2-1	-	TRBD1	18
CASSPRTGDIQPQHF	TGTGCCAGCTCACCCCGGACAGGGGACATTCAGCCCCAGCATTTT	TRBV18	TRBJ1-5	-	TRBD1	15
CATSHGLREFSYNEQFF	TGTGCCACCAGCCATGGGTTGCGGGAGTTCTCCTACAATGAGCAGTTCTTC	TRBV15	TRBJ2-1	-	TRBD2	17
CAWRTSANTGELFF	TGTGCCTGGAGGACTAGCGCGAACACCGGGGAGCTGTTTTTT	TRBV30	TRBJ2-2	-	TRBD2	14
CASSLAGREQYF	TGTGCCAGCAGCTTGGCAGGGCGGGAGCAGTACTTC	TRBV5-4	TRBJ2-7	-	-	12
CASSHQRTGLNTEAFF	TGTGCCAGCAGTCACCAACGGACAGGACTTAACACTGAAGCTTTCTTT	TRBV6-6	TRBJ1-1	-	TRBD1	16
CASSLRTGTPVLPADTQYF	TGTGCCAGCAGCTTAAGGACCGGGACACCAGTTTTACCTGCAGATACGCAGTATTTT	TRBV7-9	TRBJ2-3	-	-	19
CASSFPGQGGPGAQYF	TGTGCCAGCAGCTTTCCGGGACAGGGAGGCCCAGGGGCCCAGTACTTC	TRBV5-6	TRBJ2-5	-	TRBD1	16
CASSLAPNQETQYF	TGCGCCAGCAGCTTGGCCCCGAACCAAGAGACCCAGTACTTC	TRBV5-1	TRBJ2-5	-	-	14
CASSQLQGNGYTF	TGTGCCAGCAGCCAATTACAGGGAAATGGCTACACCTTC	TRBV3-1/TRBV3-2	TRBJ1-2	-	-	13
CSTGLAGGRFF	TGCAGCACAGGACTAGCGGGGGGCCGGTTCTTC	TRBV20-1	TRBJ2-1	-	TRBD2	11
CASSRNWATNEKLFF	TGTGCCAGCAGTAGAAACTGGGCAACTAATGAAAAACTGTTTTTT	TRBV19	TRBJ1-4	-	-	15
CASSVGGFANTEAFF	TGTGCCAGCAGCGTAGGAGGGTTCGCGAACACTGAAGCTTTCTTT	TRBV9	TRBJ1-1	-	-	15
CASSGWDRSLPQHF	TGTGCCAGCAGTGGTTGGGACAGGTCTCTGCCCCAGCATTTT	TRBV2	TRBJ1-5	few	TRBD1	14
CASSPTSRGSYQHF	TGTGCCAGCAGCCCGACTAGCCGGGGTAGCTACCAGCATTTT	TRBV9	TRBJ1-5	few	-	14
CASSQLPRVRTEAFF	TGTGCCAGCAGCCAACTACCTAGGGTTAGGACTGAAGCTTTCTTT	TRBV6-6	TRBJ1-1	-	-	15
CASSGSGDNNEQFF	TGTGCCAGCTCCGGGTCGGGGGACAACAATGAGCAGTTCTTC	TRBV18	TRBJ2-1	-	-	14
CASSSRADRNDPYEQYF	TGTGCCAGCAGTTCCCGGGCCGACAGAAACGACCCCTACGAGCAGTACTTC	TRBV27	TRBJ2-7	-	-	17
CASSFMRQNTQYF	TGTGCCAGCAGCTTTATGAGGCAGAATACGCAGTATTTT	TRBV11-2	TRBJ2-3	-	-	13
CASSYSSLGGTEAFF	TGTGCCAGCAGTTACTCTTCACTCGGGGGCACTGAAGCTTTCTTT	TRBV6-5	TRBJ1-1	-	-	15
CASSFRGTGELFF	TGTGCCAGCAGCTTTCGGGGAACCGGGGAGCTGTTTTTT	TRBV7-9	TRBJ2-2	-	-	13
CATSRDLRGLDTEAFF	TGTGCCACCAGCAGAGATCTTAGGGGTTTGGACACTGAAGCTTTCTTT	TRBV15	TRBJ1-1	-	-	16
CAWSVTGETQYF	TGTGCCTGGAGTGTAACAGGGGAGACCCAGTACTTC	TRBV30	TRBJ2-5	-	-	12
CAIGRGSEKLFF	TGTGCCATCGGCAGGGGAAGTGAAAAACTGTTTTTT	TRBV10-3	TRBJ1-4	-	-	12
CASSFGLGTEAFF	TGTGCCAGCAGCTTTGGGCTGGGCACTGAAGCTTTCTTT	TRBV7-2	TRBJ1-1	-	-	13
CASSTYRGRNNSPLHF	TGTGCCAGCAGCACTTACAGGGGGCGAAATAATTCACCCCTCCACTTT	TRBV11-2	TRBJ1-6	-	TRBD1	16
CASRYRGPNTEAFF	TGTGCCAGCAGGTACAGGGGACCGAACACTGAAGCTTTCTTT	TRBV6-5	TRBJ1-1	-	TRBD1	14
CASSYGGAGTEAFF	TGTGCCAGCAGTTATGGGGGCGCGGGCACTGAAGCTTTCTTT	TRBV6-5	TRBJ1-1	-	-	14
CASSPAEGDTQYF	TGTGCCAGCAGCCCCGCTGAGGGAGATACGCAGTATTTT	TRBV7-7	TRBJ2-3	-	-	13
CASSLRGIGGNEQFF	TGTGCCAGCAGCTTACGCGGGATAGGGGGGAATGAGCAGTTCTTC	TRBV7-3	TRBJ2-1	-	-	15
CASSLTKNNEQFF	TGTGCCAGCAGCTTGACTAAAAACAATGAGCAGTTCTTC	TRBV7-2	TRBJ2-1	-	-	13
CASSVSTDTQYF	TGCGCCAGCAGCGTCAGCACAGATACGCAGTATTTT	TRBV5-1	TRBJ2-3	-	-	12